These T cell receptor beta chains were read from a single sample in a study of T cell responses to AZD1222 COVID-19 vaccine. TCRdb's copy holds only in-frame clones and misses some; the assay was immunoSEQ multiplex PCR. The sample lists about 160,000 clones, around 94% occurring once. The sequences come from peripheral blood, collected on day 0 of AZD1222 vaccination. The receptors were sampled from an adult in good health. Each CDR3 is given with its conserved first and last residue. The D gene is left open where the match is weak. Clone size is given for some rows only: seen once, a few or many times, or a class if the clone is expanded.

v_gene: TRBV28
j_gene: TRBJ1-1
d_gene: .
abundance: .
CDR3nt: TGTGCCAGCAGATTAGGGTGGGGGGCAGGCACTGAAGCTTTCTTT
CDR3aa: CASRLGWGAGTEAFF

v_gene: TRBV6-6
j_gene: TRBJ2-4
d_gene: .
abundance: .
CDR3nt: TGTGCCAGCAGTGGGGGAAGGAGGGAAAGGATTCAGTACTTC
CDR3aa: CASSGGRRERIQYF

v_gene: TRBV2
j_gene: TRBJ1-6
d_gene: .
abundance: .
CDR3nt: TGTGCCAGCAGTGAATTCCCCCACTTAAGCTCCTATAATTCACCCCTCCACTTT
CDR3aa: CASSEFPHLSSYNSPLHF

v_gene: TRBV21-1
j_gene: TRBJ2-3
d_gene: .
abundance: few
CDR3nt: TGTGCCAGCAGCAAAGGGGCCAGCCCCCTCATATCAGATACGCAGTATTTT
CDR3aa: CASSKGASPLISDTQYF

v_gene: TRBV7-9
j_gene: TRBJ1-1
d_gene: .
abundance: .
CDR3nt: TGTGCCAGCAGCTTAGTTGGACCCCAGGGGTGGGAAGCTTTCTTT
CDR3aa: CASSLVGPQGWEAFF

v_gene: TRBV6-4
j_gene: TRBJ2-2
d_gene: .
abundance: .
CDR3nt: TGTGCCAGCAGTGACTCGGGGGTATTAGGCACCGGGGAGCTGTTTTTT
CDR3aa: CASSDSGVLGTGELFF

v_gene: TRBV2
j_gene: TRBJ1-5
d_gene: .
abundance: .
CDR3nt: TGTGCCAGCAGTGAGGTAGCCTTAGGCAATCAGCCCCAGCATTTT
CDR3aa: CASSEVALGNQPQHF

v_gene: TRBV6-5
j_gene: TRBJ2-5
d_gene: .
abundance: .
CDR3nt: TGTGCCAGCAGAACAACCACAGAGGAGACCCAGTACTTC
CDR3aa: CASRTTTEETQYF

v_gene: TRBV12-3/TRBV12-4
j_gene: TRBJ2-1
d_gene: .
abundance: .
CDR3nt: TGTGCCAGCACTCGAGGGGCCCACAATGAGCAGTTCTTC
CDR3aa: CASTRGAHNEQFF

v_gene: TRBV12-3/TRBV12-4
j_gene: TRBJ1-1
d_gene: .
abundance: .
CDR3nt: TGTGCCAGCAGTCCCTCACCGAACACTGAAGCTTTCTTT
CDR3aa: CASSPSPNTEAFF

v_gene: TRBV19
j_gene: TRBJ1-2
d_gene: .
abundance: .
CDR3nt: TGTGCCAGTAGTATGTCCTACCAAGGGTCGAACTATGGCTACACCTTC
CDR3aa: CASSMSYQGSNYGYTF

v_gene: TRBV4-3
j_gene: TRBJ2-2
d_gene: .
abundance: .
CDR3nt: TGCGCCAGCAGCCAAGGGGGGGCGAGGTTAACCCACGGGGAGCTGTTTTTT
CDR3aa: CASSQGGARLTHGELFF

v_gene: TRBV5-5
j_gene: TRBJ1-6
d_gene: .
abundance: .
CDR3nt: TGTGCCAGCAGCCGAACAGGGTACAGCTATAATTCACCCCTCCACTTT
CDR3aa: CASSRTGYSYNSPLHF

v_gene: TRBV9
j_gene: TRBJ1-2
d_gene: .
abundance: .
CDR3nt: TGTGCCAGCAGCAGTACCCCCACCGGTGGAAACTATGGCTACACCTTC
CDR3aa: CASSSTPTGGNYGYTF

v_gene: TRBV7-2
j_gene: TRBJ1-1
d_gene: .
abundance: .
CDR3nt: TGTGCCAGCAGCGCAAGACAGCTGAACACTGAAGCTTTCTTT
CDR3aa: CASSARQLNTEAFF

v_gene: TRBV7-9
j_gene: TRBJ1-1
d_gene: .
abundance: .
CDR3nt: TGTGCCAGCAGCTCGGACACCGAACAGGGTTCAGCTTTCTTT
CDR3aa: CASSSDTEQGSAFF

v_gene: TRBV24-1
j_gene: TRBJ2-2
d_gene: .
abundance: .
CDR3nt: TGTGCCACCAGTGAAGGGGCTAACACCGGGGAGCTGTTTTTT
CDR3aa: CATSEGANTGELFF

v_gene: TRBV4-1
j_gene: TRBJ1-2
d_gene: TRBD1
abundance: .
CDR3nt: TGCGCCAGCAGCCAAGAGGGACAGGGAGTCGATGGCTACACCTTC
CDR3aa: CASSQEGQGVDGYTF

v_gene: TRBV6-6
j_gene: TRBJ2-5
d_gene: TRBD2
abundance: .
CDR3nt: TGTGCCAGCAGAAGACTAGCGGGGGGGAAAGAGACCCAGTACTTC
CDR3aa: CASRRLAGGKETQYF

v_gene: TRBV5-1
j_gene: TRBJ1-4
d_gene: .
abundance: .
CDR3nt: TGCGCCAGCAGCTTGGCCCTATCTTCAACTAATGAAAAACTGTTTTTT
CDR3aa: CASSLALSSTNEKLFF

v_gene: TRBV7-6
j_gene: TRBJ1-1
d_gene: .
abundance: once
CDR3nt: TGTGCCAGCAGCTTAGCGGGGGCAACTGAAGCTTTCTTT
CDR3aa: CASSLAGATEAFF

v_gene: TRBV5-6
j_gene: TRBJ2-1
d_gene: TRBD2
abundance: .
CDR3nt: TGTGCCAGCAGCTATCGGGGACTAGCGGACAACAATGAGCAGTTCTTC
CDR3aa: CASSYRGLADNNEQFF

v_gene: TRBV24-1
j_gene: TRBJ2-2
d_gene: .
abundance: .
CDR3nt: TGTGCCACCAGTGATCACAGGGTAGGATCCGGGGAGCTGTTTTTT
CDR3aa: CATSDHRVGSGELFF

v_gene: TRBV2
j_gene: TRBJ2-3
d_gene: TRBD1
abundance: .
CDR3nt: TGTGCCAGCAGTGTCCGACAGGGCGGCACAGATACGCAGTATTTT
CDR3aa: CASSVRQGGTDTQYF

v_gene: TRBV7-9
j_gene: TRBJ2-1
d_gene: TRBD1
abundance: .
CDR3nt: TGTGCCAGCAGCTTTACAGGGGGCCCTAACAATGAGCAGTTCTTC
CDR3aa: CASSFTGGPNNEQFF

v_gene: TRBV7-8
j_gene: TRBJ1-5
d_gene: .
abundance: once
CDR3nt: TGTGCCAGCAGCTTAGGGGAGGTCTATAGCAATCAGCCCCAGCATTTT
CDR3aa: CASSLGEVYSNQPQHF

v_gene: TRBV5-1
j_gene: TRBJ2-1
d_gene: .
abundance: .
CDR3nt: TGCGCCAGCAGCCCCATGGGCGTGAGCTCCTACAATGAGCAGTTCTTC
CDR3aa: CASSPMGVSSYNEQFF

v_gene: TRBV6-5
j_gene: TRBJ2-1
d_gene: TRBD2
abundance: .
CDR3nt: TGTGCCAGCAGTTCTGGACTAGCGGGGTGGAATGAGCAGTTCTTC
CDR3aa: CASSSGLAGWNEQFF

v_gene: TRBV5-5
j_gene: TRBJ2-5
d_gene: .
abundance: .
CDR3nt: TGTGCCAGCAGTCGAGCTGGGGGAGTCATCCAAGAGACCCAGTACTTC
CDR3aa: CASSRAGGVIQETQYF

v_gene: TRBV5-1
j_gene: TRBJ1-1
d_gene: .
abundance: .
CDR3nt: TGCGCCAGCAGCCCGGACAGCACTGAAGCTTTCTTT
CDR3aa: CASSPDSTEAFF

v_gene: TRBV11-2
j_gene: TRBJ1-6
d_gene: .
abundance: .
CDR3nt: TGTGCCACCGCTAGGGCGAGGGAGTCACCCCTCCACTTT
CDR3aa: CATARARESPLHF

v_gene: TRBV7-8
j_gene: TRBJ1-6
d_gene: .
abundance: .
CDR3nt: TGTGCCAGCAGCTTAACCGAGCTGTCACCCCTCCACTTT
CDR3aa: CASSLTELSPLHF

v_gene: TRBV4-1
j_gene: TRBJ2-3
d_gene: TRBD1
abundance: .
CDR3nt: TGCGCCAGCAGACCGACAGGGGGCTCCTCAGATACGCAGTATTTT
CDR3aa: CASRPTGGSSDTQYF

v_gene: TRBV4-2
j_gene: TRBJ2-3
d_gene: .
abundance: .
CDR3nt: TGTGCCAGCAGCCAAGAGGGTGGGGGGGCATCCCTTCGCACAGATACGCAGTATTTT
CDR3aa: CASSQEGGGASLRTDTQYF

v_gene: TRBV4-1
j_gene: TRBJ1-2
d_gene: .
abundance: .
CDR3nt: TGCGCCACCGCGGACACCATGGTGCTGGGGAGGTATGGCTACACCTTC
CDR3aa: CATADTMVLGRYGYTF

v_gene: TRBV19
j_gene: TRBJ1-5
d_gene: .
abundance: .
CDR3nt: TGTGCCAGTAGTGTCGGACAGTATAGCAATCAGCCCCAGCATTTT
CDR3aa: CASSVGQYSNQPQHF